The 12 T cell receptor beta chains listed next were all sequenced from one sample in a study of CD8 T cells in Susac syndrome. The authors reverse transcribed about 0.5 to 1 ug RNA with random hexamers. In TCRdb, the immunoSEQ multiplex PCR reads were re-called with MiXCR into one record per CDR3 protein. The data show approximately 190,000 distinct CDR3 sequences, about 91% seen once. The sequenced sample consisted of CD4+ T cells from PBMCs. Receptors were obtained from a human donor with Susac syndrome.

The chain combines TRBV27 with TRBJ1-4; D unclear. This CDR3 has 16 residues. Deletions cut 1 base from V and 5 bases from J, with 14 bases between. Germline V CDR1 and CDR2: MNHEY, SMNVEV (reference sequence). The CDR3 region is CASSLYLGSRNEKLFF. In nucleotides, the CDR3 is TGTGCCAGCAGTTTATATTTGGGCAGTAGAAATGAAAAACTGTTTTTT.

The V gene is TRBV5-5, the J gene TRBJ1-3; D is unclear. CDR3 size: 16 residues. Trimming removed 4 bases at V and 1 base at J, with 15 bases between. In germline, CDR1 is SGHKS, CDR2 YYEKEE (reference sequence). The CDR3: CASSPVPIGSGNTIYF. CDR3 in DNA: TGTGCCAGCAGCCCTGTACCAATTGGGTCTGGAAACACCATATATTTT.

The chain links TRBV5-1 to TRBJ2-5; 9 bases map to TRBD2. Germline CDR1 is SGHRS and CDR2 is YFSETQ. This CDR3 is 15 amino acids long. Trimming removed 0 bases from V and 4 bases from J; junction bases left unmatched: 4. The CDR3, as DNA: TGCGCCAGCAGCTTGGAGCGGGGGGATCGAGAGACCCAGTACTTC. Protein sequence: CASSLERGDRETQYF.

V gene TRBV28 combines with J gene TRBJ2-5; D tentatively fits TRBD1 or TRBD2 (5 bases each). CDR1 is MDHEN and CDR2 is SYDVKM in the germline V gene. Trimming stripped 5 bases from V and 4 bases from J, with 11 bases between. This CDR3 contains 13 residues. The CDR3 nucleotides read TGTGCCAGCAGTGATCCGGGGCGAGAGACCCAGTACTTC. Translated, it gives CASSDPGRETQYF.

The gene calls are TRBV27 and TRBJ2-7; D remains ambiguous. The germline V gene has CDR1 MNHEY and CDR2 SMNVEV (reference sequence). This CDR3 has 14 amino acids. The V gene lost 4 bases and the J gene lost 0 bases, with 10 bases spanning the gap. The CDR3: CASSSRTFSYEQYF. CDR3 nucleotides: TGTGCCAGCAGTTCGCGCACATTCTCCTACGAGCAGTACTTC.

V and J are TRBV11-2 and TRBJ2-1, with no clear D. There are 15 residues in the CDR3. Trimming took 1 base from V and 2 from J, leaving 9 bases between them. CDR1 and CDR2 from the germline V gene are SGHAT and FQNNGV. The CDR3 region is CASSLGGTTYNEQFF. The CDR3 nucleotides are TGTGCCAGCAGCTTAGGGGGAACAACCTACAATGAGCAGTTCTTC.

The rearrangement joins TRBV11-2 to TRBJ1-2, with 10 nucleotides matching TRBD1. The CDR3 contains 15 residues. The trim removed 3 bases at V and 3 bases at J, leaving 4 bases unmatched. Looked up from germline, CDR1 is SGHAT and CDR2 is FQNNGV. The CDR3 DNA reads as TGTGCCAGCAGCTTCTCGGGGACAGGGGACTATGGCTACACCTTC. This gives the protein CASSFSGTGDYGYTF. Full variable domain (rest looked up from reference TRBV11-2 and TRBJ1-2): EAGVAQSPRYKIIEKRQSVAFWCNPISGHATLYWYQQILGQGPKLLIQFQNNGVVDDSQLPKDRFSAERLKGVDSTLKIQPAKLEDSAVYLCASSFSGTGDYGYTFGSGTRLTVV.

The rearrangement links TRBV12-3 or TRBV12-4 to TRBJ1-1; D might be TRBD1 (5 bases). V was pared by 0 bases and J by 6 bases, with 8 bases between. There are 13 residues in the CDR3. The CDR3 loop reads CASSLAGVAEAFF. The CDR3, as DNA: TGTGCCAGCAGTTTAGCGGGGGTGGCTGAAGCTTTCTTT.

The chain couples TRBV7-9 to TRBJ1-2; 9 nucleotides agree with TRBD1. CDR1 is SEHNR, CDR2 FQNEAQ, per germline (reference sequence). CDR3 length equals 13 residues. The J segment lost 5 bases and the V segment lost 5 bases, leaving 3 bases of the junction unmatched. The CDR3 DNA reads as TGTGCCAGCAGCGGGACAGGGTTTTATGGCTACACCTTC. As protein: CASSGTGFYGYTF.

The chain combines TRBV19 with TRBJ2-7; D tentatively reads TRBD1 or TRBD2 (5 bases each). The CDR3 sequence is 14 residues long. Trimming stripped 7 bases from V and 3 bases from J, with 16 bases between. Germline CDR1 LNHDA, CDR2 SQIVND (reference sequence). The CDR3 reads CASNNPGTSYEQYF. The DNA of the CDR3 is TGTGCCAGTAACAATCCAGGGACCAGCTACGAGCAGTACTTC.

The gene calls are TRBV20-1 and TRBJ2-7; the D is unclear. This CDR3 has 14 residues. Looked up from germline, CDR1 is DFQATT and CDR2 is SNEGSKA (reference sequence). The germline V and J ends were trimmed by 6 bases and 0 bases, with 15 bases remaining between them. Here the CDR3 DNA reads TGCAGTGCCCTCAAGGAGCCAAGCTCCTACGAGCAGTACTTC. Translated, it gives CSALKEPSSYEQYF.

The chain combines TRBV27 with TRBJ2-2; D may correspond to TRBD1 or TRBD2 (5 bases each). V shed 2 bases and J shed 6 bases, with 13 bases lying between them. The length of the CDR3 is 15 residues. Germline V gene lookup returns CDR1 MNHEY and CDR2 SMNVEV (reference sequence). Here the CDR3 reads CASSLEGLRAGELFF. DNA of the CDR3: TGTGCCAGCAGTTTAGAGGGGCTGAGGGCCGGGGAGCTGTTTTTT.